The 29 T cell receptor beta chains reported below all come from one sample, sequenced in a study of Graves' ophthalmopathy and Graves' hyperthyroidism. Investigators amplified TCR beta CDR3 regions from RNA transcripts. First-round RT-PCR used HTBI primers; second-round multiplex PCR followed. MiXCR, run by TCRdb on the multiplex PCR reads, gives a single entry per CDR3 protein. The repertoire holds a few hundred thousand distinct CDR3 sequences, with 35% to 40% as singletons. Sequences were obtained from peripheral blood or thyroid tissue (not recorded which). Source of these receptors: an adult man with Graves' hyperthyroidism.

The chain joins TRBV5-5 to TRBJ2-1; 9 nucleotides match TRBD1. V trimming: 1 base; J trimming: 7 bases; junction bases outside the gene matches: 3. CDR3 size: 14 residues. The germline gives CDR1 SGHKS, CDR2 YYEKEE (reference sequence). CDR3: CASSLKGTGNEQFF. In DNA, the CDR3 is TGTGCCAGCAGCTTGAAGGGGACAGGGAATGAGCAGTTCTTC.

Remarks on this clonotype: A much bigger clone sits one base away, suggesting this may be a read error. The chain joins TRBV11-2 to TRBJ1-1, with 8 bases lining up with TRBD1. This CDR3 comprises 16 residues. Per germline, CDR1 SGHAT and CDR2 FQNNGV. V gave up 4 bases and J gave up 5 bases; unmatched junction bases: 12. CDR3 bases: TGTGCCAGCAGCTCCGCGGGGGCAGGGGGCAATACTGAAGCTTTCTTT. Amino acid sequence: CASSSAGAGGNTEAFF.

The chain is built from TRBV20-1 and TRBJ2-7; 7 bases map to TRBD1. The J call may be wrong; the DNA end is better matched by TRBJ2-1. CDR1 DFQATT and CDR2 SNEGSKA come from the germline V gene (reference sequence). The CDR3 sequence is 16 residues long. The CDR3 DNA follows: TGCAGTGCCACAGGGGCCCCATACCGATCCTACAATGAGCAGTTCTTC. It translates to CSATGAPYRSYNEQFF.

This clonotype was detected many times. The V call is TRBV9, the J call TRBJ1-6; D is unclear. The germline gives CDR1 SGDLS, CDR2 YYNGEE. The V and J ends lost 0 bases and 6 bases respectively, with 16 bases between them. The CDR3 is 17 amino acids. The CDR3 is CASSVDGGKGTNSPLHF. The CDR3 bases are TGTGCCAGCAGCGTAGATGGAGGGAAGGGAACTAATTCACCCCTCCACTTT.

This clonotype was seen many times. This chain links TRBV29-1 with TRBJ1-1; D remains ambiguous. The CDR3 consists of 10 residues. In germline, CDR1 is SQVTM, CDR2 ANQGSEA. Trimming stripped 7 bases from V and 5 bases from J, with 8 bases between. For the CDR3, the DNA is TGCAGCGCCTCCTTTACTGAAGCTTTCTTT. Its protein is CSASFTEAFF.

V is TRBV5-4 and J is TRBJ1-2; 8 nucleotides align to TRBD1. The CDR3 totals 13 residues. Germline values: CDR1 SGHNT, CDR2 YYREEE (reference sequence). The V and J ends lost 0 bases and 6 bases, in that order; junction bases with no gene match: 1. DNA of the CDR3: TGTGCCAGCAGCTTGGTGGACAGGGATGGCTACACCTTC. It specifies CASSLVDRDGYTF.

The CDR3 DNA reads TGTGCCAGTTTTCCCGGGACGTACGCAACTAATGAAAAACTGTTTTTT. Its translation: CASFPGTYATNEKLFF. The chain has TRBV19 and TRBJ1-4, with D possibly matching TRBD1 (5 bases). V was pared by 8 bases and J by 0 bases, with 16 bases between. The CDR3 sequence is 16 residues long. Germline V gene data show CDR1 as LNHDA and CDR2 as SQIVND (reference sequence).

The chain carries TRBV5-5 and TRBJ1-5; D call uncertain. V was trimmed by 2 bases and J by 3 bases, leaving 12 bases between them. The CDR3 is made up of 15 amino acids. The germline V gene has CDR1 SGHKS and CDR2 YYEKEE (reference sequence). The CDR3 nucleotides read TGTGCCAGCAGCTTTGGGGTCGTATACAATCAGCCCCAGCATTTT. Its translation is CASSFGVVYNQPQHF. Drawing the rest from reference TRBV5-5 and TRBJ1-5, the complete variable domain is DAGVTQSPTHLIKTRGQQVTLRCSPISGHKSVSWYQQVLGQGPQFIFQYYEKEERGRGNFPDRFSARQFPNYSSELNVNALLLGDSALYLCASSFGVVYNQPQHFGDGTRLSIL.

This clonotype was counted only a few times. The J gene is TRBJ2-7, the V gene TRBV29-1; D gene ambiguous. CDR3 length: 11 amino acids. V gave up 4 bases and J gave up 2 bases, with 6 bases separating them. CDR1 is SQVTM and CDR2 is ANQGSEA in the germline V gene. CDR3 bases: TGCAGCGTTGGGCTTGCCTACGAGCAGTACTTC. Protein product: CSVGLAYEQYF.

This clonotype was detected ten times or more. CDR3 DNA: TGCAGCGTTGGCGGGGGGTGGGAGAACACCGGGGAGCTGTTTTTT. The encoded protein is CSVGGGWENTGELFF. The chain links TRBV29-1 to TRBJ2-2; 8 bases are shared with TRBD2. J lost 1 base, V lost 4 bases, and 5 bases had no gene match. CDR1 is SQVTM and CDR2 is ANQGSEA in the germline V gene. CDR3 length equals 15 residues.

In regard to this clonotype: A clone one base away is much larger, so this may be a read error. The rearrangement links TRBV19 to TRBJ1-2, with 9 bases fitting TRBD1. Germline V gene sequence: CDR1 LNHDA, CDR2 SQIVND (reference sequence). Trimming cost V 7 bases and J 4 bases; bases outside gene matches: 13. The CDR3 has 16 residues. CDR3 sequence: CASKSPGTGNIYGYTF. The CDR3, as DNA: TGTGCCAGTAAATCGCCCGGGACAGGGAATATCTATGGCTACACCTTC.

The V gene is TRBV20-1, the J gene TRBJ1-3; D is perhaps TRBD1 (5 bases). CDR3 length: 12 residues. Germline V lookup: CDR1 DFQATT, CDR2 SNEGSKA (reference sequence). The CDR3 is CGGKSSGNTIYF. CDR3 DNA sequence: TGCGGGGGGAAGAGCTCTGGAAACACCATATATTTT.

This clonotype was counted at least ten times. The J gene is TRBJ2-5, the V gene TRBV9, with D perhaps TRBD1 (5 bases). Germline V gene sequence: CDR1 SGDLS, CDR2 YYNGEE. The CDR3 has 15 residues. V was cut by 6 bases and J by 1 base, with 16 bases left in between. The CDR3 spells CASTRSSDSQETQYF. As DNA, the CDR3 is TGTGCCAGCACCAGATCATCCGACAGCCAAGAGACCCAGTACTTC.

In this sample, this clonotype turned up many times. This sequence joins TRBV6-5 and TRBJ2-5, with D possibly being TRBD1 or TRBD2 (6 bases each). Germline CDR1 is MNHEY and CDR2 is SVGAGI. The V gene lost 4 bases and the J gene lost 2 bases, with 17 bases spanning the gap. This CDR3 contains 16 residues. CDR3 DNA sequence: TGTGCCAGCAGTTCGTCTGGGGGGCCGGTACAAGAGACCCAGTACTTC. Encoded protein: CASSSSGGPVQETQYF.

This clonotype has only a few counts. This CDR3 reads CSVGRTLYNEQFF. The CDR3 DNA is TGCAGCGTTGGCAGGACACTCTACAATGAGCAGTTCTTC. The J gene is TRBJ2-7, the V gene TRBV29-1, with TRBD1 as a possible D gene (5 bases). The J call is doubtful: the DNA matches TRBJ2-1 better. CDR3 length: 13 residues. Germline V gene sequence: CDR1 SQVTM, CDR2 ANQGSEA.

A few counts support this clonotype. J is TRBJ2-2 and V is TRBV2, with TRBD2 identical over 8 bases. Germline V gene lookup returns CDR1 SNHLY and CDR2 FYNNEI. V was pared by 5 bases and J by 6 bases, with 2 bases of the junction left unmatched. The length of the CDR3 is 13 residues. For the CDR3, the DNA is TGTGCCAGCAGTCCACTAGCGGCCGGGGAGCTGTTTTTT. It translates to CASSPLAAGELFF.

This clonotype was recorded a few times. This chain links TRBV7-8 with TRBJ2-7; D may be TRBD2 (6 bases). This CDR3 region has 14 residues. CDR1 is SGHVS, CDR2 FQNEAQ, per germline. V lost 2 bases and J 2 bases, leaving 10 bases between the germline ends. The DNA for the CDR3 is TGTGCCAGCAGCTTATTACCGGGGGCCTACGAGCAGTACTTC. It yields the protein CASSLLPGAYEQYF. Supplemented by reference TRBV7-8 and TRBJ2-7, the full variable domain reads GAGVSQSPRYKVAKRGQDVALRCDPISGHVSLFWYQQALGQGPEFLTYFQNEAQLDKSGLPSDRFFAERPEGSVSTLKIQRTQQEDSAVYLCASSLLPGAYEQYFGPGTRLTVT.

As for this clonotype: Germline is not matched at one junction end, which may reflect a read error. The V and J genes are TRBV2 and TRBJ1-4; D is unclear. This CDR3 comprises 15 residues. Germline-derived CDR1 and CDR2 are SNHLY and FYNNEI. DNA of the CDR3: TGTGCCAGCAGTTACCAGCGAGAGCCGAATGAAAAACTGCTTTTT. Protein sequence: CASSYQREPNEKLLF. Using reference TRBV2 and TRBJ1-4 for the parts outside the CDR3, the full variable domain is EPEVTQTPSHQVTQMGQEVILRCVPISNHLYFYWYRQILGQKVEFLVSFYNNEISEKSEIFDDQFSVERPDGSNFTLKIRSTKLEDSAMYFCASSYQREPNEKLLFGSGTQLSVL.

This clonotype has at least ten counts. The rearrangement links TRBV10-3 to TRBJ2-2, with no clear D. V gave up 8 bases and J gave up 1 base, with 17 bases separating them. CDR3 size: 16 residues. Germline assignment: CDR1 ENHRY and CDR2 SYGVKD. CDR3 DNA sequence: TGTGCCATCTTCAATCGGCTATCGTTGAACACCGGGGAGCTGTTTTTT. As protein: CAIFNRLSLNTGELFF.

The chain carries TRBV20-1 and TRBJ2-2, with D uncertain. V was pared by 0 bases and J by 4 bases, with 3 bases between. The CDR3 has 12 amino acids. CDR1 and CDR2 (germline): DFQATT, SNEGSKA (reference sequence). The CDR3 is CSAREGTGELFF. In DNA, the CDR3 is TGCAGTGCTAGAGAAGGCACCGGGGAGCTGTTTTTT.

The chain couples TRBV19 to TRBJ1-3, with D perhaps TRBD1 (5 bases). Trimming took 1 base from V and 0 from J, leaving 10 bases between them. The CDR3 runs to 16 residues. The germline CDR1 and CDR2 sequences are LNHDA and SQIVND (reference sequence). The CDR3 sequence: CASSIVGRGSGNTIYF. The CDR3 DNA reads TGTGCCAGTAGTATAGTGGGAAGGGGCTCTGGAAACACCATATATTTT.

There are many counts of this clonotype. V usage is TRBV6-5 and J usage is TRBJ1-1; D call uncertain. Between the trimmed V and J ends, which lost 6 bases and 0 bases, there was a span of 8 bases. This CDR3 contains 13 residues. Germline CDR1 reads MNHEY; CDR2 reads SVGAGI. As DNA, the CDR3 is TGTGCCAGCAGAATGGCCTTGAACACTGAAGCTTTCTTT. Translated: CASRMALNTEAFF.

Many counts were recorded for this clonotype. The chain carries TRBV7-3 and TRBJ2-7; TRBD2 might be the D (5 bases). Germline CDR1 SGHTA, CDR2 FQGTGA. With 5 bases removed from V and 0 bases from J, the gap between germline ends came to 11 bases. This CDR3 spans 14 amino acids. CDR3 residues: CASSRYGDSYEQYF. The DNA for the CDR3 is TGTGCCAGCAGCCGATACGGGGACTCCTACGAGCAGTACTTC.

Ten or more counts support this clonotype. The chain couples TRBV6-5 to TRBJ1-1, with D unclear. Germline-derived CDR1 and CDR2 are MNHEY and SVGAGI. The CDR3 is 14 amino acids. Trimming removed 0 bases at V and 2 bases at J, with 7 bases between. CDR3 loop: CASSYSAQNTEAFF. CDR3 coding DNA: TGTGCCAGCAGTTACTCCGCACAAAACACTGAAGCTTTCTTT.

Ten or more counts support this clonotype. V is TRBV12-3 or TRBV12-4 and J is TRBJ2-7; a weak D match, TRBD2 (5 bases). This CDR3 is 12 amino acids long. V lost 6 bases to trimming and J lost 4 bases, with 10 bases between them. CDR3 bases: TGTGCCAGCAGATCGGACTCTTACGAGCAGTACTTC. Translating gives CASRSDSYEQYF.

There are a few counts of this clonotype. This rearrangement joins TRBV12-3 or TRBV12-4 to TRBJ1-5, with a possible D match to TRBD1 (5 bases). CDR3 size: 14 residues. Trimming removed 5 bases from V and 7 bases from J, with 15 bases in between. The CDR3 DNA sequence: TGTGCCAGCAGTCTAGGGGTTTCGGGACAGCCCCAGCATTTT. As protein: CASSLGVSGQPQHF.

The chain links TRBV7-2 to TRBJ2-5; 10 bases match TRBD2. This CDR3 comprises 16 residues. Germline-derived CDR1 and CDR2 are SGHTA and FQGNSA. Trimming removed 0 bases from V and 3 bases from J; junction bases left unmatched: 4. The CDR3, as DNA: TGTGCCAGCAGCTTAGCGGGGCTAGCGGGAGAAGAGACCCAGTACTTC. Encoded protein: CASSLAGLAGEETQYF.

The rearrangement links TRBV7-2 to TRBJ2-7; perhaps D is TRBD1 or TRBD2 (5 bases each). Germline CDR1 reads SGHTA; CDR2 reads FQGNSA. Trimming left V 0 bases short and J 12 bases short, with 15 bases between. CDR3 length equals 13 residues. CDR3 DNA sequence: TGTGCCAGCAGCTTAGCCCGGGACGATTCGCCGTACTTC. Translating gives CASSLARDDSPYF.

Turning to this clonotype: A junction end diverges from the germline sequence, so it may reflect a read error. This sequence joins TRBV7-9 and TRBJ1-1, with a possible D match to TRBD1 (5 bases). CDR1 and CDR2 from the germline V gene are SEHNR and FQNEAQ (reference sequence). The CDR3 is 14 amino acids. CDR3 nucleotides: TGTGCCAACAGCTTTGGGCAGGGGAACACTGAAGCTTTCTTT. Amino acid sequence: CANSFGQGNTEAFF.